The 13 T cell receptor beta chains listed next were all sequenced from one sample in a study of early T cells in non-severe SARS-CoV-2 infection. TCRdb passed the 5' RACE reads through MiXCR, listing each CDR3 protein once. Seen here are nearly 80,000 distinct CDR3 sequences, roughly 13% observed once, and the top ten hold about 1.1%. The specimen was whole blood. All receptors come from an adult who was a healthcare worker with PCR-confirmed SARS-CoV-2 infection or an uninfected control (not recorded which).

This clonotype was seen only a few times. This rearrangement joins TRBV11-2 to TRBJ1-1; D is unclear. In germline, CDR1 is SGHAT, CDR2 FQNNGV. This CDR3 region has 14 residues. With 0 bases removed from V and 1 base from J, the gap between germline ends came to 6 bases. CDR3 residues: CASSLEAENTEAFF. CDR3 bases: TGTGCCAGCAGCTTAGAAGCGGAGAACACTGAAGCTTTCTTT. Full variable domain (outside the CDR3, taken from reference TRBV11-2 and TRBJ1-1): EAGVAQSPRYKIIEKRQSVAFWCNPISGHATLYWYQQILGQGPKLLIQFQNNGVVDDSQLPKDRFSAERLKGVDSTLKIQPAKLEDSAVYLCASSLEAENTEAFFGQGTRLTVV.

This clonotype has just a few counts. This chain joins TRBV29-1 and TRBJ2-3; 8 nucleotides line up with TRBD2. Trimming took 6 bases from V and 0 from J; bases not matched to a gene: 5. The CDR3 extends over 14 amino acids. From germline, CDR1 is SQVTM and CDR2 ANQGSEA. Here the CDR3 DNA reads TGCAGCGTGTCTACTAGCGGAAGCACAGATACGCAGTATTTT. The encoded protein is CSVSTSGSTDTQYF.

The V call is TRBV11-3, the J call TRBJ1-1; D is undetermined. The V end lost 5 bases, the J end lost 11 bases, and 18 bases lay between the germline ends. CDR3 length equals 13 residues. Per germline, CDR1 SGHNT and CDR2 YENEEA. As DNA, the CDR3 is TGTGCCAGCAGCCCGACACCCTCTGATCGTGCTTTCTTT. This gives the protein CASSPTPSDRAFF.

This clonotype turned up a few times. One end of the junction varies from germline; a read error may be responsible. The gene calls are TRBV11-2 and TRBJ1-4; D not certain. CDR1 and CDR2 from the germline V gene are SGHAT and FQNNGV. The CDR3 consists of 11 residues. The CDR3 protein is CASSLGRSQDF. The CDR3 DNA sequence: TGTGCCAGCAGCTTAGGTCGGTCCCAGGATTTT.

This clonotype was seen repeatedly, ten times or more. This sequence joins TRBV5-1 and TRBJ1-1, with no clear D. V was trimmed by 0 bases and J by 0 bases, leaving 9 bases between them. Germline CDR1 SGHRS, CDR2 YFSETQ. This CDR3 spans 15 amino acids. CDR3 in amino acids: CASSLGAGLNTEAFF. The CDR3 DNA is TGCGCCAGCAGCTTGGGTGCGGGCTTGAACACTGAAGCTTTCTTT. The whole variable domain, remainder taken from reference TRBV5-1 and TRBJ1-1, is KAGVTQTPRYLIKTRGQQVTLSCSPISGHRSVSWYQQTPGQGLQFLFEYFSETQRNKGNFPGRFSGRQFSNSRSEMNVSTLELGDSALYLCASSLGAGLNTEAFFGQGTRLTVV.

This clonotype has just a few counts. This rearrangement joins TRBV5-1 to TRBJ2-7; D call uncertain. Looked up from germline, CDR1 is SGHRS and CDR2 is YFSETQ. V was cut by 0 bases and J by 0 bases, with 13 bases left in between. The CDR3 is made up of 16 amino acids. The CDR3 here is CASSLVGRKSSYEQYF. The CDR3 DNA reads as TGCGCCAGCAGCTTGGTCGGACGGAAAAGCTCCTACGAGCAGTACTTC.

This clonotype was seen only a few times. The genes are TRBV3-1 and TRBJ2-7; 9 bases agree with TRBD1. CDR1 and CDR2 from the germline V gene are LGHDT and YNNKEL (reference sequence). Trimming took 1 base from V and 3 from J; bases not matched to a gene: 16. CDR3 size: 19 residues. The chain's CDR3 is CASSQVGTGGRYNYYEQYF. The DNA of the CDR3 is TGTGCCAGCAGCCAAGTGGGCACAGGGGGCCGATACAACTACTACGAGCAGTACTTC.

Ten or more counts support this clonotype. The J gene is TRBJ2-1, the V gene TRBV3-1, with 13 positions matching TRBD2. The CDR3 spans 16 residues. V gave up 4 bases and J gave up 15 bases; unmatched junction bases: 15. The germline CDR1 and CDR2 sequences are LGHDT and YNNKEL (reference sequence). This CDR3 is CASSPSRLAGGLKGFF. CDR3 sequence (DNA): TGTGCCAGCAGCCCTTCAAGACTAGCGGGAGGCCTTAAGGGGTTCTTC.

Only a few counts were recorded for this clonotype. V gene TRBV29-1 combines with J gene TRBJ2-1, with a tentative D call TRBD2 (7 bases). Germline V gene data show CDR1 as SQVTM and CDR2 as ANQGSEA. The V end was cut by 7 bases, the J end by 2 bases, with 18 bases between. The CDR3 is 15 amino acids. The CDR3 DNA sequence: TGCAGCGGGGAGGGGACACCTGAAACCTACAATGAGCAGTTCTTC. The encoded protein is CSGEGTPETYNEQFF.

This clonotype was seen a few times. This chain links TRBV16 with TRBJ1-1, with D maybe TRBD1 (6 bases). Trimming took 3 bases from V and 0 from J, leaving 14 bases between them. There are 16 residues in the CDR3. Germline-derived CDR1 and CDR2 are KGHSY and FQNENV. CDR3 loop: CASSHSRGLLNTEAFF. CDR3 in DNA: TGTGCCAGCAGCCACTCCAGGGGCCTTTTGAACACTGAAGCTTTCTTT.

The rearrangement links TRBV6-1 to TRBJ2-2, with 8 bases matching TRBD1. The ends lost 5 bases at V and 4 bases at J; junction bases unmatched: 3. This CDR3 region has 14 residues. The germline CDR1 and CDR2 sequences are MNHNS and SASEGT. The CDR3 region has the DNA TGTGCCAGCAGTCCGGGACAGGTCACCGGGGAGCTGTTTTTT. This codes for CASSPGQVTGELFF.

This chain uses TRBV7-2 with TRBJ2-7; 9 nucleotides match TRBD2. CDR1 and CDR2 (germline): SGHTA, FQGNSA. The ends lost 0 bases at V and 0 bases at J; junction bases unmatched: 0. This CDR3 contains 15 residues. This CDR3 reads CASSLASGSSYEQYF. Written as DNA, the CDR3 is TGTGCCAGCAGCTTAGCTAGCGGGAGCTCCTACGAGCAGTACTTC.

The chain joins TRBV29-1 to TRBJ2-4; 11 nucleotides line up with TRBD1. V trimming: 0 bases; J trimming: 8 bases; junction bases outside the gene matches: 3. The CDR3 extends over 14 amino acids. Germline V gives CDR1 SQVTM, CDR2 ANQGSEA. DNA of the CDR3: TGCAGCGTTGAAGATGGGGACAGGGGGGACATTCAGTACTTC. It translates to CSVEDGDRGDIQYF. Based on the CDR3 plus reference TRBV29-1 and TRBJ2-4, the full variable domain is SAVISQKPSRDICQRGTSLTIQCQVDSQVTMMFWYRQQPGQSLTLIATANQGSEATYESGFVIDKFPISRPNLTFSTLTVSNMSPEDSSIYLCSVEDGDRGDIQYFGAGTRLSVL.